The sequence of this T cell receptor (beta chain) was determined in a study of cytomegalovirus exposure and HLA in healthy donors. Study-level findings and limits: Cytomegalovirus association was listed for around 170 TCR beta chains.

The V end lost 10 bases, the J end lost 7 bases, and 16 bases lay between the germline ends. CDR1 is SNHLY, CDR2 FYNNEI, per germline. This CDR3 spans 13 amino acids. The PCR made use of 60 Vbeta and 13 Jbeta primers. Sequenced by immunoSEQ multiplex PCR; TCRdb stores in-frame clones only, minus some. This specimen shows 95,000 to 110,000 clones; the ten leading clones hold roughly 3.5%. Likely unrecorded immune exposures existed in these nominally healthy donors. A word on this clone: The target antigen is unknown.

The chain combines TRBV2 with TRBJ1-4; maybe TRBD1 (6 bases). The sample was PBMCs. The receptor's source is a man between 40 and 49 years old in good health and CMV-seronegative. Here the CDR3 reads CANARGALEKLFF. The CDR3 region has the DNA TGTGCCAACGCCAGGGGCGCGCTTGAAAAACTGTTTTTT.